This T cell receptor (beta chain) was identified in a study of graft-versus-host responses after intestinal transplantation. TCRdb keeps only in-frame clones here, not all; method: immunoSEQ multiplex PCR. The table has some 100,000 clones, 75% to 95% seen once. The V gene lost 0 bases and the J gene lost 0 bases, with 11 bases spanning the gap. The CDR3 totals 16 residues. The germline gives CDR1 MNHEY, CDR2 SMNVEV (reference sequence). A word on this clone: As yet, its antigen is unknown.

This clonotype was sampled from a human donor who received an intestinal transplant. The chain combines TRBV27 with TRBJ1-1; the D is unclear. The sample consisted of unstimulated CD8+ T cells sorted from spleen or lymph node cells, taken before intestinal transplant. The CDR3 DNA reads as TGTGCCAGCAGTTTATCGATAGGCTCCTTGAACACTGAAGCTTTCTTT. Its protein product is CASSLSIGSLNTEAFF.